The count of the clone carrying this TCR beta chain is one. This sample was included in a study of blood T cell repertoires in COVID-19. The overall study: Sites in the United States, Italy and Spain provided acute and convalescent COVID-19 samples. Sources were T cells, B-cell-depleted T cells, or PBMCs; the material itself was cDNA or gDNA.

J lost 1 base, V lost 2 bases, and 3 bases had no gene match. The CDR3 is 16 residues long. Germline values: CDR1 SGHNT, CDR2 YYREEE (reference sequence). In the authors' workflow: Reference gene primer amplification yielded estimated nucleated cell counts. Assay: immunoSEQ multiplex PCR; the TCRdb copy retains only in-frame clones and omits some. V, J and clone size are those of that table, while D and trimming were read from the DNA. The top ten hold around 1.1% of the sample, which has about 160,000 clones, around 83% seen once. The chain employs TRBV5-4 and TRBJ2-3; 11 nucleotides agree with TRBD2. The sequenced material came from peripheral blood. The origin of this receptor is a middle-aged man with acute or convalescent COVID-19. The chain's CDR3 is CASSFLAGGRTDTQYF. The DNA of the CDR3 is TGTGCCAGCAGCTTCTTAGCGGGGGGGCGCACAGATACGCAGTATTTT.